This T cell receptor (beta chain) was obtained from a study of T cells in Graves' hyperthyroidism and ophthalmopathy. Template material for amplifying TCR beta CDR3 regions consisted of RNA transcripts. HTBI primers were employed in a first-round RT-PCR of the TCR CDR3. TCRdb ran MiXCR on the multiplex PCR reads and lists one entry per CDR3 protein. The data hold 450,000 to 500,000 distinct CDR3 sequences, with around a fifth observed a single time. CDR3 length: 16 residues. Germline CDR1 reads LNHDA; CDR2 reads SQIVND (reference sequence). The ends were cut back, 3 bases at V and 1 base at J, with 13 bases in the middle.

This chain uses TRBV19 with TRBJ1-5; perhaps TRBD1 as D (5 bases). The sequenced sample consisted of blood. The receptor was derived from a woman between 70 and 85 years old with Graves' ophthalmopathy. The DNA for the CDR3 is TGTGCCAGTAGTATCCGGGGGATAGGAAGCAATCAGCCCCAGCATTTT. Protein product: CASSIRGIGSNQPQHF. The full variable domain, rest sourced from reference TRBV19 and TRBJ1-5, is DGGITQSPKYLFRKEGQNVTLSCEQNLNHDAMYWYRQDPGQGLRLIYYSQIVNDFQKGDIAEGYSVSREKKESFPLTVTSAQKNPTAFYLCASSIRGIGSNQPQHFGDGTRLSIL.